This T cell receptor beta chain was identified in a study of blood T cell repertoires in COVID-19. Study in general: COVID-19 samples from acute and convalescent phases originated in the United States, Italy and Spain.

In the authors' workflow: Nucleated cell number was recorded as an estimate derived from reference gene primer amplification. Using immunoSEQ multiplex PCR, the repertoire was profiled, and TCRdb retains in-frame clones only, with some absent. That table furnishes V, J and clone size, whereas the DNA furnished D and trimming. Among roughly 230,000 clones listed, 81% were seen once. Germline V gene lookup returns CDR1 LGHDT and CDR2 YNNKEL (reference sequence). This CDR3 is 19 amino acids long. Deletions cut 7 bases from V and 0 bases from J, with 25 bases between. The clonotype originates from a woman of 80 years or more with acute or convalescent COVID-19. The chain has TRBV3-1 (or the pseudogene TRBV3-2) and TRBJ2-1, with D maybe TRBD1 (10 bases). Sequencing input: peripheral blood. The CDR3 here is CASTGGGVGQGSSYNEQFF. The CDR3 DNA reads as TGTGCCAGCACCGGCGGGGGGGTGGGACAGGGGAGCTCCTACAATGAGCAGTTCTTC.